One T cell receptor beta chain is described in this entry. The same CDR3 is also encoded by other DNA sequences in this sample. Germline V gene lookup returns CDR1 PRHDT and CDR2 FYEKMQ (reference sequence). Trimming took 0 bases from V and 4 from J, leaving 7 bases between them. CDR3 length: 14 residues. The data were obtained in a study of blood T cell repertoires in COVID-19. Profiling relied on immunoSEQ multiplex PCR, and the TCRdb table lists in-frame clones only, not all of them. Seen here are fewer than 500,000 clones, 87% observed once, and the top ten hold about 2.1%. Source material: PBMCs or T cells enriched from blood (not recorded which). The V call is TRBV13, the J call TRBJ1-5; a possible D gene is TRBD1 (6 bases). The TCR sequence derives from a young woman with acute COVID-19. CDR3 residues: CASSLGTGNQPQHF. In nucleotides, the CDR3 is TGTGCCAGCAGCTTAGGAACAGGGAATCAGCCCCAGCATTTT. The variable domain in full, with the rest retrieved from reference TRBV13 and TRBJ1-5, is AAGVIQSPRHLIKEKRETATLKCYPIPRHDTVYWYQQGPGQDPQFLISFYEKMQSDKGSIPDRFSAQQFSDYHSELNMSSLELGDSALYFCASSLGTGNQPQHFGDGTRLSIL.